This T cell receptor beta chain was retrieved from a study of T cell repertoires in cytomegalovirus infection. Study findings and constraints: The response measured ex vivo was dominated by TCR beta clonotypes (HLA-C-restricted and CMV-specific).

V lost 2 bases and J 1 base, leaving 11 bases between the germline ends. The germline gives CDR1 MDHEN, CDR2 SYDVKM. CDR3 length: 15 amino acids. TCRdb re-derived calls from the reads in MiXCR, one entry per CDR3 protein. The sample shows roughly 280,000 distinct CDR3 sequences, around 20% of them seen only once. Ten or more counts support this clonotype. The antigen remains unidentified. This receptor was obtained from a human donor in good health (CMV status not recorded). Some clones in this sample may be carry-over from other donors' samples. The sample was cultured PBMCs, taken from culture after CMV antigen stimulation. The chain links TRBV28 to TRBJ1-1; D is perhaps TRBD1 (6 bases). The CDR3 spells CASSLIGGRNTEAFF. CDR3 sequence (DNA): TGTGCCAGCAGTTTAATTGGGGGCCGGAACACTGAAGCTTTCTTT.